This T cell receptor beta chain was identified in a study of T cell responses to AZD1222 COVID-19 vaccine. The V gene's germline CDR1 is SGDLS and CDR2 YYNGEE. This CDR3 comprises 15 residues. The germline V and J ends were trimmed by 5 bases and 3 bases, with 18 bases remaining between them. Assay: immunoSEQ multiplex PCR; the TCRdb copy retains only in-frame clones and omits some. The sample has fewer than 110,000 clones; about 90% are singletons. The clonotype originates from an adult who received the AZD1222 COVID-19 vaccine. This sample comprised peripheral blood, obtained 28 days after the second AZD1222 dose. The chain employs TRBV9 and TRBJ2-7; the D gene could be TRBD1 or TRBD2 (6 bases each). CDR3 sequence: CASSLGGSGLYEQYF. CDR3 in DNA: TGTGCCAGCAGTCTAGGGGGGTCAGGGCTCTACGAGCAGTACTTC.